This T cell receptor beta chain derives from a study of CXCR3-negative and CXCR3-positive naive CD8 T cells. Study background: For each library, about 1.5 +/- 0.3 million TRB reads were obtained, roughly 140 million in total. Study-wide results and limits: Memory cells showed distinct TRBV-TRBJ patterns, while the two naive subsets matched. Sequencing showed both naive subsets with comparably high diversity, and memory CD8+ cells much lower.

Germline loops: CDR1 LGHDT, CDR2 YNNKEL (reference sequence). The CDR3 has 11 residues. Its frequency marks this clonotype as large. Its specificity is not known. In triplicate, each CD8+ T cell subset was sorted at 250,000 to 350,000 cells per replicate. UMI-labeled TRB cDNA libraries were prepared by 5' RACE. Using the 5' RACE reads, TCRdb records one entry per CDR3 protein without DNA. Its table lists about 43,000 distinct CDR3 sequences. Sequencing was performed on memory CD8+ T cells from blood. The sequence was obtained from a human donor in good health. Some clones in this sample may be carry-over from other donors' samples. The rearrangement joins TRBV3-1 to TRBJ2-7. CDR3 protein: CASSHSYEQYF.